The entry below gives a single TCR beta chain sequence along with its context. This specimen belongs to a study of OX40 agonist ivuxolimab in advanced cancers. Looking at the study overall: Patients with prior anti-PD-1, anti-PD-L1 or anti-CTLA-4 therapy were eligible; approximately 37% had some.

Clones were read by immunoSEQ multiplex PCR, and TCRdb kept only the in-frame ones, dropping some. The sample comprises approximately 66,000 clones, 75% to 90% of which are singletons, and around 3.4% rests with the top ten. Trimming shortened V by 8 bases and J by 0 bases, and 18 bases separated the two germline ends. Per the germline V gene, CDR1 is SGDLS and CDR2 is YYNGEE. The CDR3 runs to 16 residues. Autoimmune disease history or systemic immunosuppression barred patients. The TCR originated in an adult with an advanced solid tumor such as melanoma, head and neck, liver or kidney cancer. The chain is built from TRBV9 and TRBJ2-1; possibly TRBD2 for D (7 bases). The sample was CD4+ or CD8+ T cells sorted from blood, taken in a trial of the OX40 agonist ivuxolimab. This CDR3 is CARSWGGGRSYNEQFF. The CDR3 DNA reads TGTGCCAGATCCTGGGGCGGGGGCCGCTCCTACAATGAGCAGTTCTTC.